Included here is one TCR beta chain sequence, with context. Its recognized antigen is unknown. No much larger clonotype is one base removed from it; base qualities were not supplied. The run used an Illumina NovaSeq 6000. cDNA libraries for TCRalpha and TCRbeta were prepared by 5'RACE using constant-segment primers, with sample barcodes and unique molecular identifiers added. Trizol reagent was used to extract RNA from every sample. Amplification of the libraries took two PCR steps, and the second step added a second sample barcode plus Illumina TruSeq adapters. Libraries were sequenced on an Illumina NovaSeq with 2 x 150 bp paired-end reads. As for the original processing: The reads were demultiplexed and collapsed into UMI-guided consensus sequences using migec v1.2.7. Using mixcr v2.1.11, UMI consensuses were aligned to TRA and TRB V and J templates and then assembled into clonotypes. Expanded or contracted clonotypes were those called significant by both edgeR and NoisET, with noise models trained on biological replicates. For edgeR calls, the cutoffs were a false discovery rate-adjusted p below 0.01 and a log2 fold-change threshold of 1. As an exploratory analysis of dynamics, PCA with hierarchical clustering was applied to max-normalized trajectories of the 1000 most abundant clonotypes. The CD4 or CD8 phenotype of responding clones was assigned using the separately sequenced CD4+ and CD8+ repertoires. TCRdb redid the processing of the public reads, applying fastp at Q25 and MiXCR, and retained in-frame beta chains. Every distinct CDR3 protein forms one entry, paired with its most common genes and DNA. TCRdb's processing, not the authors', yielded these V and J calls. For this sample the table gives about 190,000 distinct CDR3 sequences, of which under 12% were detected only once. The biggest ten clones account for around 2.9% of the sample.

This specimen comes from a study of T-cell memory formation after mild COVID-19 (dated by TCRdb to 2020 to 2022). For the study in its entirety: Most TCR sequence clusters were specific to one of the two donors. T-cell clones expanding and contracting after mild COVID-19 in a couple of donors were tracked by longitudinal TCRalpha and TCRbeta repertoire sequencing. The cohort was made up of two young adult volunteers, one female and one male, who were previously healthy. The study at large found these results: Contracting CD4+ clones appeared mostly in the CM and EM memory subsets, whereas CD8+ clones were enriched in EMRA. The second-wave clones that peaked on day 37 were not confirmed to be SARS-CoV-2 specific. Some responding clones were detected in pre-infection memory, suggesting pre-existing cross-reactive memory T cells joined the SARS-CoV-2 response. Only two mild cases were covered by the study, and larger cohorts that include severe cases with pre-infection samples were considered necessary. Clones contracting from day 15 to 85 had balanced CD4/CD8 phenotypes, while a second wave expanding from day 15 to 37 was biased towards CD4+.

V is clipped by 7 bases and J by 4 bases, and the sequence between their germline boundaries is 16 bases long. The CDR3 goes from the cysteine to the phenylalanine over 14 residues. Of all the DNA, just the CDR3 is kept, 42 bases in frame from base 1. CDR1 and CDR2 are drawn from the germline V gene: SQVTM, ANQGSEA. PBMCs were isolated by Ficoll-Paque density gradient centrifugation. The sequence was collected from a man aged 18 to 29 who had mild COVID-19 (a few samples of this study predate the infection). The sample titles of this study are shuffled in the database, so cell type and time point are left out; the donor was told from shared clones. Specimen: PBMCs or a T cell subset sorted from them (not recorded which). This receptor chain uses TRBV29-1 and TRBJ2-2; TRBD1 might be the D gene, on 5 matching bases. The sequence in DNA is TGCAGCGCCGACGGTGGGGCAGGCACCGGGGAGCTGTTTTTT. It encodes CSADGGAGTGELFF.